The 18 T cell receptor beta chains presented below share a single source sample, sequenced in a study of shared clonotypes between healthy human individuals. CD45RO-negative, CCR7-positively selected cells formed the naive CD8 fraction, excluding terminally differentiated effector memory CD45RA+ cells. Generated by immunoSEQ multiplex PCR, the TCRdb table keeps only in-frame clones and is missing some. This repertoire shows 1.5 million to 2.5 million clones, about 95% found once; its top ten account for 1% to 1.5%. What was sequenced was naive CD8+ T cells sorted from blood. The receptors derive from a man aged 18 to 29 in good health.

CDR3 region: CASSPGGGYGYTF. CDR3 sequence (DNA): TGTGCCAGTAGTCCCGGAGGGGGCTATGGCTACACCTTC. V usage is TRBV19 and J usage is TRBJ1-2, with TRBD1 as a possible D gene (6 bases). There are 13 residues in the CDR3. Between the trimmed V and J ends, which lost 5 bases and 4 bases, there was a span of 11 bases. In germline, CDR1 is LNHDA, CDR2 SQIVND (reference sequence).

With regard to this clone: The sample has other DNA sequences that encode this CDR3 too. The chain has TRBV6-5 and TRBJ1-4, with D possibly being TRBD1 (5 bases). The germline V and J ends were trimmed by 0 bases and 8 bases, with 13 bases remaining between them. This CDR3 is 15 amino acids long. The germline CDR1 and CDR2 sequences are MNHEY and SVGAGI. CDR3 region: CASSYSTGGGEKLFF. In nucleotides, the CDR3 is TGTGCCAGCAGTTACTCGACGGGGGGAGGGGAAAAACTGTTTTTT.

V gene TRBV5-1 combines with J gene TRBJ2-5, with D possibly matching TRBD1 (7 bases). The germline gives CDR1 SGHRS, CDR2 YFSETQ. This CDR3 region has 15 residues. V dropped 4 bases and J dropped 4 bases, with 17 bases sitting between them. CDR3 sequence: CASSPSATGSETQYF. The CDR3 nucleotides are TGCGCCAGCAGCCCTAGCGCGACAGGGTCAGAGACCCAGTACTTC.

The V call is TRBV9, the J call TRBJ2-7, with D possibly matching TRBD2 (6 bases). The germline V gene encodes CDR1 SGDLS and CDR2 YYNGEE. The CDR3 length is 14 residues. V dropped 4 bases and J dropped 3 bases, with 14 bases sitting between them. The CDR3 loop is CASSPSAGNYEQYF. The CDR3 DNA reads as TGTGCCAGCAGCCCTTCGGCGGGGAACTACGAGCAGTACTTC.

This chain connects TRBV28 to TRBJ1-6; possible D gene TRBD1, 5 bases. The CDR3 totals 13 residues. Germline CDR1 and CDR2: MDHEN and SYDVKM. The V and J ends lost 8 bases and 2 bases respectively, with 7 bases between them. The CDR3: CASLTAYNSPLHF. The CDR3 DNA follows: TGTGCCAGCCTGACAGCCTATAATTCACCCCTCCACTTT. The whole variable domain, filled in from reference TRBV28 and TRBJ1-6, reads DVKVTQSSRYLVKRTGEKVFLECVQDMDHENMFWYRQDPGLGLRLIYFSYDVKMKEKGDIPEGYSVSREKKERFSLILESASTNQTSMYLCASLTAYNSPLHFGNGTRLTVT.

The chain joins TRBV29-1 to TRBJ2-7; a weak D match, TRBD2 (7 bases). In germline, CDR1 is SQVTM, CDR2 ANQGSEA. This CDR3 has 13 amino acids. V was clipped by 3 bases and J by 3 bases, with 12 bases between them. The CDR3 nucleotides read TGCAGCGTTGAGTACAGGGAGGGCTACGAGCAGTACTTC. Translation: CSVEYREGYEQYF.

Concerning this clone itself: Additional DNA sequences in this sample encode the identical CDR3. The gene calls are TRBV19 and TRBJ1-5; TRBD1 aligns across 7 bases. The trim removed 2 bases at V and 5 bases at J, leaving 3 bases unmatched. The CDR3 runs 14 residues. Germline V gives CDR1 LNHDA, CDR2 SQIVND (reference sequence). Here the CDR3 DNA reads TGTGCCAGTAGTATAAGGGGGCCGGATCAGCCCCAGCATTTT. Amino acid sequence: CASSIRGPDQPQHF.

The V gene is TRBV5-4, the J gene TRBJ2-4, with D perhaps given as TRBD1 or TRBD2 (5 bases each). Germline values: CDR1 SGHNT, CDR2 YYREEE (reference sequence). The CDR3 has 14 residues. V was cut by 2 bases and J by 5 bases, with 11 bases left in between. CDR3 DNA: TGTGCCAGCAGCTTTTGGGGGATTGAAAACATTCAGTACTTC. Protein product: CASSFWGIENIQYF.

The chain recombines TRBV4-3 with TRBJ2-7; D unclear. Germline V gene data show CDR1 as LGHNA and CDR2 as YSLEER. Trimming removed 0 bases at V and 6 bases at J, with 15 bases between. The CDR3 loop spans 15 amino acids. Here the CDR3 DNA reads TGCGCCAGCAGCCAAGATTCTTCGGCAGATGCCGAGCAGTACTTC. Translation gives CASSQDSSADAEQYF.

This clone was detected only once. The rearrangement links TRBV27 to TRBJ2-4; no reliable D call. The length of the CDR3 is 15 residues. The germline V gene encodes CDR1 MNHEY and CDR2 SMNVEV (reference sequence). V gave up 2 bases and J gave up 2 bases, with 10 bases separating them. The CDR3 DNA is TGTGCCAGCAGTTTACTGGGTTTGTCCAAAAACATTCAGTACTTC. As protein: CASSLLGLSKNIQYF.

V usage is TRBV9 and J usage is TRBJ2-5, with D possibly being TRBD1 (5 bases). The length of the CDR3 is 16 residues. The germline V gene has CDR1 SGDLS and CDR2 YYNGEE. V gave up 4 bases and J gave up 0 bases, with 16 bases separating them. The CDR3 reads CASSPVGQGYQETQYF. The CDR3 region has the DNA TGTGCCAGCAGCCCAGTGGGGCAGGGCTACCAAGAGACCCAGTACTTC.

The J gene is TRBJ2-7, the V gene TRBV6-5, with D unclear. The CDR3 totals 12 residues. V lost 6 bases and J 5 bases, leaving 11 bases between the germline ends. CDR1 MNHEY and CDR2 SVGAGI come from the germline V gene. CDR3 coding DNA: TGTGCCAGCAGGAACTCTGGGGACGAGCAGTACTTC. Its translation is CASRNSGDEQYF.

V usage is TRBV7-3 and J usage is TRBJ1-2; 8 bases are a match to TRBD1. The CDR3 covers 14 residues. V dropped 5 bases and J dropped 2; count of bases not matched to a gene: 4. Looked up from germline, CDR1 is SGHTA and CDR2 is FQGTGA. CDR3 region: CASSETGGNYGYTF. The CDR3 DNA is TGTGCCAGCAGCGAAACAGGGGGAAACTATGGCTACACCTTC.

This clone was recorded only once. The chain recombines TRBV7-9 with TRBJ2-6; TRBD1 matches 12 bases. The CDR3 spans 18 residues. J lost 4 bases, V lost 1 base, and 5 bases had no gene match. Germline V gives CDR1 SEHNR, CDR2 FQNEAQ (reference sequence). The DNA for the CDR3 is TGTGCCAGCAGCTTAGGTGGGACAGGGGGCTCAGGGGCCAACGTCCTGACTTTC. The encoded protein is CASSLGGTGGSGANVLTF.

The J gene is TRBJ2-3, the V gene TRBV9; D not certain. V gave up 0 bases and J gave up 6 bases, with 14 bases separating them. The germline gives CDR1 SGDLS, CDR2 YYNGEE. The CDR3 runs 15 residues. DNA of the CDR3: TGTGCCAGCAGCGTAGCGGTGGGGATCACGGATACGCAGTATTTT. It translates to CASSVAVGITDTQYF. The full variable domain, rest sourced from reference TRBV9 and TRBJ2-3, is DSGVTQTPKHLITATGQRVTLRCSPRSGDLSVYWYQQSLDQGLQFLIQYYNGEERAKGNILERFSAQQFPDLHSELNLSSLELGDSALYFCASSVAVGITDTQYFGPGTRLTVL.

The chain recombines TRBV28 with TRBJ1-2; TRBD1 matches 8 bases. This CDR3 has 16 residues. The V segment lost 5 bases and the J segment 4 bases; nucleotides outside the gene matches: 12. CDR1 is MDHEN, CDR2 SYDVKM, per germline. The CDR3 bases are TGTGCCAGCAGTGGACGCCGGGACAGGTTGGGCTATGGCTACACCTTC. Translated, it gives CASSGRRDRLGYGYTF.

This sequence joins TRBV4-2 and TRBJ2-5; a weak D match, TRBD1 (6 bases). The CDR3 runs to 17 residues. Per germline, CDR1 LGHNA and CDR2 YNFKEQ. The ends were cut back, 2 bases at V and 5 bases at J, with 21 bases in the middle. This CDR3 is CASSQLGNRDNGETQYF. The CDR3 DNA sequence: TGTGCCAGCAGCCAACTAGGAAACCGGGACAATGGGGAGACCCAGTACTTC.

CDR3 in DNA: TGTGCCAGCAGCCTAGAGCAAGGGCCGGATACGCAGTATTTT. This codes for CASSLEQGPDTQYF. The rearrangement uses TRBV7-6 and TRBJ2-3; D not resolved. V gave up 5 bases and J gave up 6 bases, with 15 bases separating them. CDR3 size: 14 residues. Germline V CDR1 and CDR2: SGHVS, FNYEAQ.